This T cell receptor (beta chain) is from a study of spatial heterogeneity in lung cancer (dated by TCRdb to the late 2010s). In terms of the full investigation: Samples were obtained from 72 patients with early-stage, untreated non-small cell lung cancer from the lung TRACERx cohort. Beta-chain transcripts were consistently detected in greater numbers than alpha-chain transcripts, which likely reflects a higher abundance of beta-chain transcripts. TCR repertoire features were related to nonsynonymous mutation counts determined by whole-exome sequencing of tumor tissue. At surgery, both alpha and beta chains were TCR-sequenced in 220 tumor regions, 63 to 65 matched nontumor lung samples and a few dozen PBMC samples. The study quantitatively compared TCR alpha and beta repertoires across multiple tumor regions, matched nontumor lung and blood in non-small cell lung cancer. In the raw uncorrected reads, each unique combination of TCR and UMI appeared on average more than ten times. Follow-up PBMC samples were sequenced whenever available, with the median time to follow-up being approximately 2 years after resection. General study outcomes and caveats: Ubiquitous expanded tumor TCRs were found in blood more often at tumor resection than at routine follow-up. Confirming at a functional level the hypothesis that regional TCRs recognize regional mutations was considered to require additional single-cell paired TCR alpha and beta sequencing. Only roughly 15 patients were included in comparisons of baseline and follow-up blood repertoires.

V is shortened by 5 bases, J by 3 bases, and the region joining them spans 24 bases. CDR1 and CDR2 are drawn from the germline V gene: SGHTA, FQGTGA. From the cysteine up to the phenylalanine, the CDR3 has a length of 18 residues. The kept DNA is CDR3 alone, 54 bases in frame from the first base. This clonotype was counted many times. Its antigen has not been determined. Base qualities are not provided; no much larger clone lies one nucleotide away. Libraries were constructed by 5' RACE. The instrument given in TCRdb is NextSeq 500. The TCR library protocol attached a unique molecular identifier to each TCR cDNA molecule to allow correction of PCR and sequencing errors. The authors' analysis ran thus. TCR identification, UMI-based error correction and CDR3 extraction were all carried out with Decombinator tools. Expanded TCRs were defined as those above a frequency of 2 per 1,000, corresponding to the top 1% of the tumor frequency distribution. Renyi diversity was computed with the R vegan package after each repertoire had been subsampled 100 times to 5,000 TCRs. CDR3 similarity networks were constructed using string-kernel similarity of amino acid triplets, with links drawn between CDR3s whose pairwise similarity was above 0.82. In TCRdb, the public reads were trimmed at Q25 with fastp and aligned with MiXCR, with productive beta chains retained. Rows with a matching CDR3 protein are joined into one entry that keeps the most common DNA and genes. The V and J calls and clone size come from TCRdb's table, not from the authors' own analysis. For this sample there are some 120,000 distinct CDR3 sequences; 9% to 15% appear just once. The top ten constitute approximately 15% of the sample.

The time point label on this specimen signifies: blood at routine non-recurrence follow-up after resection. Whole RNA extracted from tumor and nontumor lung tissue, or from cryopreserved PBMC samples, was used for TCR sequencing without cell sorting. A patient was chosen for TCR sequencing only when enough RNA was available from at least two tumor regions. The TCR comes from a male donor with early-stage non-small cell lung cancer. The sequence links TRBV7-3 to TRBJ2-3; the D gene is perhaps TRBD1 or TRBD2, as each covers 5 bases. The sample was PBMCs, taken at follow-up. The DNA reads TGTGCCAGCAGCCTCCAGGGTAGCAAAAACAGGAGGACAGATACGCAGTATTTT. Translated, it gives CASSLQGSKNRRTDTQYF.